This T cell receptor (beta chain) came from a study of T cells in Graves' hyperthyroidism and ophthalmopathy. Study context: Initial diagnosis, before any treatment, was when peripheral blood was collected.

Per the germline V gene, CDR1 is SQVTM and CDR2 is ANQGSEA. V lost 0 bases and J lost 2, with 8 bases in between. The length of the CDR3 is 14 residues. Amplification targeted TCR beta CDR3 regions from RNA transcripts. HTBI primers were employed in a first-round RT-PCR of the TCR CDR3. TCRdb re-called the multiplex PCR reads with MiXCR, one entry per CDR3 protein. The repertoire holds a few hundred thousand distinct CDR3 sequences, with less than 15% as singletons. General study points: Model predictions of ophthalmopathy came a median approximately 6 months before onset.

Progressors' blood was drawn at hyperthyroidism diagnosis, before ophthalmopathy symptoms. This clonotype was observed many times. The antigen remains unidentified. The clonotype comes from a man younger than 45 with Graves' hyperthyroidism that later progressed to Graves' ophthalmopathy. V gene TRBV29-1 combines with J gene TRBJ2-1; D ambiguous. The sample consisted of blood. The CDR3 loop is CSVEEVMAYNEQFF. The DNA of the CDR3 is TGCAGCGTTGAAGAGGTAATGGCCTACAATGAGCAGTTCTTC.